The 22 T cell receptor beta chains below come from one sample, sequenced in a study of blood T cell repertoires in COVID-19 (dated by TCRdb to the early 2020s). Library method: the immunoSEQ multiplex PCR assay. The table was pulled from immuneACCESS by TCRdb, which kept in-frame rearrangements only. Such tables lose some clones; where checked, under half of the loss comes from unresolved V genes, and the rest has no known cause. The sample table contains under 200,000 clones; only one count was recorded for 83% of them. The ten biggest clones cover roughly 18% of the sample. Sequencing was performed on peripheral blood. These receptors came from a woman in her sixties or seventies who had recovered from COVID-19.

The rearrangement uses TRBV18 and TRBJ1-1, with TRBD1 matching 8 bases. V trimming: 2 bases; J trimming: 0 bases; junction bases outside the gene matches: 2. CDR1 KGHSH and CDR2 LQKENI come from the germline V gene. The CDR3 length is 15 residues. DNA of the CDR3: TGTGCCAGCTCACCAAGGACAGGGATGAACACTGAAGCTTTCTTT. Residues: CASSPRTGMNTEAFF.

This clone has a single count. The chain uses TRBV3-1 (or the pseudogene TRBV3-2) and TRBJ2-1; 10 bases align to TRBD2. Germline V CDR1 and CDR2: LGHDT, YNNKEL (reference sequence). J gave up 12 bases and V 0 bases, and 2 bases lay outside the gene matches. The length of the CDR3 is 13 residues. In DNA, the CDR3 is TGTGCCAGCAGCCAAGAAGTAGCGGGGGGGCAGTTCTTC. Its protein is CASSQEVAGGQFF.

V and J are TRBV2 and TRBJ1-1; D not resolved. CDR3 length: 9 residues. Per germline, CDR1 SNHLY and CDR2 FYNNEI. The ends were cut back, 10 bases at V and 13 bases at J, with 13 bases in the middle. CDR3 residues: CATPAEDFF. The CDR3 DNA reads as TGTGCCACCCCTGCAGAGGATTTCTTT.

The chain couples TRBV9 to TRBJ1-5; TRBD1 aligns across 8 bases. Looked up from germline, CDR1 is SGDLS and CDR2 is YYNGEE. Trimming removed 0 bases from V and 7 bases from J; junction bases left unmatched: 6. The length of the CDR3 is 15 residues. The CDR3 protein is CASSVAATGGQPQHF. The CDR3 bases are TGTGCCAGCAGCGTAGCCGCCACAGGGGGACAGCCCCAGCATTTT.

The J gene is TRBJ1-5, the V gene TRBV30, with D perhaps matching TRBD1 (5 bases). Trimming removed 2 bases at V and 1 base at J, with 12 bases between. Looked up from germline, CDR1 is GTSNPN and CDR2 is SVGIG (reference sequence). The CDR3 consists of 15 residues. The CDR3 DNA is TGTGCCTGGAGTCCCTCGCCAGGGAGCAATCAGCCCCAGCATTTT. This encodes CAWSPSPGSNQPQHF.

The gene calls are TRBV4-2 and TRBJ2-1, with D possibly TRBD2 on 6 matching bases. The CDR3 spans 14 residues. The germline gives CDR1 LGHNA, CDR2 YNFKEQ. With 4 bases removed from V and 12 bases from J, the gap between germline ends came to 19 bases. The CDR3 bases are TGTGCCAGCAGCCCGGGACTCCAGTTAAAGTCGCAGTTCTTC. This codes for CASSPGLQLKSQFF.

J is TRBJ1-6 and V is TRBV6-6, with 7 bases aligning to TRBD1. The germline V gene has CDR1 MNHNY and CDR2 SVGAGI (reference sequence). V lost 5 bases to trimming and J lost 7 bases; unmatched junction nucleotides: 8. CDR3 length: 15 amino acids. CDR3 in DNA: TGTGCCAGCAGTACCGCCGGGACAGAGAATTCACCCCTCCACTTT. Translation: CASSTAGTENSPLHF.

CDR3 sequence reads: CASSPGVEATNEKLFF. CDR3 coding DNA: TGCGCCAGCAGCCCAGGGGTGGAGGCAACTAATGAAAAACTGTTTTTT. The V and J genes are TRBV5-1 and TRBJ1-4; TRBD1 might be the D (6 bases). V lost 4 bases, J lost 0 bases, and 13 bases lay in between. The CDR3 consists of 16 residues. The germline V gene has CDR1 SGHRS and CDR2 YFSETQ.

This clone was picked up a small number of times. The genes are TRBV15 and TRBJ1-5; 9 nucleotides align to TRBD1. This CDR3 comprises 14 residues. Germline CDR1 reads LNHNV; CDR2 reads YYDKDF (reference sequence). Unmatched junction bases numbered 3, after V lost 7 bases and J lost 2 bases. DNA for the CDR3: TGTGCCACCAACCGACAGGGGGGCAATCAGCCCCAGCATTTT. It specifies CATNRQGGNQPQHF.

This clone has more than one count but fewer than ten. This chain links TRBV30 with TRBJ1-1; D remains ambiguous. The V gene's germline CDR1 is GTSNPN and CDR2 SVGIG (reference sequence). Trimming took 3 bases from V and 4 from J, leaving 15 bases between them. The CDR3 sequence is 14 residues long. The CDR3 sequence is CAWRANLGSTEAFF. The CDR3 DNA reads TGTGCCTGGAGGGCGAACCTGGGGAGCACTGAAGCTTTCTTT.

J is TRBJ2-3 and V is TRBV6-6; D perhaps matches TRBD2 (6 bases). Trimming removed 6 bases from V and 1 base from J, with 14 bases in between. Germline V CDR1 and CDR2: MNHNY, SVGAGI (reference sequence). The CDR3 loop spans 15 amino acids. This CDR3 is CASSRGVGGTDTQYF. The CDR3 DNA sequence: TGTGCCAGCAGCCGCGGGGTCGGGGGCACAGATACGCAGTATTTT.

The V call is TRBV11-1, the J call TRBJ2-1; 14 bases map to TRBD2. V lost 2 bases to trimming and J lost 6 bases; unmatched junction nucleotides: 3. Germline V gene sequence: CDR1 SGHAT, CDR2 FQDESV (reference sequence). The CDR3 consists of 16 residues. DNA for the CDR3: TGTGCCAGCAGCTTATTTGGGACTAGCGGGAGCAATGAGCAGTTCTTC. It specifies CASSLFGTSGSNEQFF.

The rearrangement uses TRBV6-4 and TRBJ2-2, with D perhaps matching TRBD1 (6 bases). Looked up from germline, CDR1 is MRHNA and CDR2 is SNTAGT. With 0 bases removed from V and 3 bases from J, the gap between germline ends came to 14 bases. The CDR3 covers 17 residues. CDR3 bases: TGTGCCAGCAGTGACTCGAGCAGGGGAGTTGACACCGGGGAGCTGTTTTTT. Amino acids: CASSDSSRGVDTGELFF.

CDR3 sequence: CASSGRLAGAGGELFF. The CDR3 region has the DNA TGTGCCAGCAGCGGACGACTAGCAGGGGCAGGAGGGGAGCTGTTTTTT. The chain links TRBV9 to TRBJ2-2; tentative D call: TRBD2 (7 bases). V was pared by 3 bases and J by 8 bases, with 20 bases between. The length of the CDR3 is 16 residues. Per the germline V gene, CDR1 is SGDLS and CDR2 is YYNGEE.

V usage is TRBV19 and J usage is TRBJ1-6; TRBD1 might be the D (5 bases). The CDR3 length is 15 residues. Trimming took off 4 bases at V and 7 bases at J, with 14 bases between the two ends. Germline V gene sequence: CDR1 LNHDA, CDR2 SQIVND (reference sequence). CDR3 DNA sequence: TGTGCCAGTAGTAAAGGGCCAGGGAGGAATTCACCCCTCCACTTT. Amino acids: CASSKGPGRNSPLHF.

The chain carries TRBV21-1 and TRBJ2-4; the table's D call, TRBD2, was not checked against the DNA. TRBV21-1 is reported as a pseudogene. This CDR3 region has 19 residues. The CDR3 loop is CASRDRRRQPPRDKNIQYF. CDR3 nucleotides: TGTGCCAGCAGGGACCGAAGGCGGCAGCCCCCTCGGGACAAAAACATTCAGTACTTC.

The V and J genes are TRBV25-1 and TRBJ1-2; D remains ambiguous. Trimming pared 2 bases from V and 4 bases from J, leaving 8 bases between. The germline V gene has CDR1 MGHDK and CDR2 SYGVNS. The CDR3 loop spans 13 amino acids. CDR3 loop: CASSERGGYGYTF. The CDR3 bases are TGTGCCAGCAGTGAACGGGGAGGCTATGGCTACACCTTC.

The chain joins TRBV4-2 to TRBJ2-1, with TRBD2 as a possible D gene (5 bases). Deletions cut 1 base from V and 13 bases from J, with 17 bases between. The CDR3 length is 14 residues. Germline V CDR1 and CDR2: LGHNA, YNFKEQ. CDR3 in DNA: TGTGCCAGCAGCCAAGGGGAGTTTGCGGGCCTACAGTTCTTC. This sequence encodes CASSQGEFAGLQFF.

This chain joins TRBV3-1 (or the pseudogene TRBV3-2) and TRBJ1-1; D may be TRBD1 (5 bases). In germline, CDR1 is LGHDT, CDR2 YNNKEL (reference sequence). The CDR3 length is 14 residues. The V gene lost 0 bases and the J gene lost 6 bases, with 11 bases spanning the gap. The CDR3 DNA is TGTGCCAGCAGCCAAGACGGGGGTATCGCTGAAGCTTTCTTT. Residues: CASSQDGGIAEAFF.

This rearrangement joins TRBV12-5 to TRBJ2-2; no definite D call. With 3 bases removed from V and 4 bases from J, the gap between germline ends came to 9 bases. Germline V gene lookup returns CDR1 LGHNT and CDR2 FRNRAP. This CDR3 has 14 residues. CDR3 sequence (DNA): TGTGCTAGTGGTTTTCGACCGGGCACCGGGGAGCTGTTTTTT. Encoded protein: CASGFRPGTGELFF.

This chain links TRBV3-1 (or the pseudogene TRBV3-2) with TRBJ2-2; weak D call: TRBD2 (6 bases). The length of the CDR3 is 15 residues. Between the trimmed V and J ends, which lost 4 bases and 6 bases, there was a span of 15 bases. Per germline, CDR1 LGHDT and CDR2 YNNKEL (reference sequence). DNA for the CDR3: TGTGCCAGCAGCCGCCGGGGGTCCGGCGCCGGGGAGCTGTTTTTT. It specifies CASSRRGSGAGELFF.

This clone was seen many times. This chain links TRBV4-2 with TRBJ1-2; D is undetermined. The CDR3 loop spans 15 amino acids. Germline V lookup: CDR1 LGHNA, CDR2 YNFKEQ. Trimming removed 3 bases at V and 3 bases at J, with 14 bases between. The CDR3 sequence: CASSHQQQRDYGYTF. The CDR3 DNA is TGTGCCAGCAGCCACCAGCAACAGAGGGACTATGGCTACACCTTC.